Included here is one TCR beta chain sequence, with context. The antigen this receptor binds is unknown. No much larger clonotype is one base removed from it; base qualities were not supplied. Hyperthyroidism was considered stable if no progression to ophthalmopathy occurred within 18 months of follow-up. Hyperthyroidism patients were newly diagnosed, were aged 18 to 65 years, and had a disease duration under 2 months. Patients were excluded if they had other autoimmune diseases, uncontrolled infections, pregnancy or lactation. Diagnosis relied on clinical symptoms, serum thyroxine, TRAb, thyroid ultrasound and orbital computed tomography. PBMCs were isolated from 10 ml of fresh peripheral blood by Ficoll-Paque density gradient centrifugation. Total RNA was extracted using Trizol reagent, and RNA quality was checked on an Agilent 2100 Bioanalyzer. TCR beta CDR3 regions were amplified from RNA transcripts for repertoire sequencing. The first round was an RT-PCR using HTBI primers with the Qiagen OneStep RT-PCR kit, and this first round was followed by a second-round multiplex PCR, then size selection and purification. Libraries were sequenced paired-end with 100 bp reads on an Illumina HiSeq2000. Processing in the source paper ran as follows. SOAPnuke was used for read processing, and reads with adapters, uncalled bases, a mean Phred below 15, or no exact constant-primer or identifier match were discarded. High-quality paired reads were merged with COPE v1.2.5. Each unique nucleotide sequence was treated as a clonotype, and MiTCR v1.1 was used to align the clonotypes to the IMGT TRB V, D and J references. The analysis was limited to V-J combinations with a frequency above 0.0001, which together covered 98% to 99.2% of repertoires. For each V-J combination, a TCR clonal expansion and chaos score was defined as the ratio of F50 clonal expansion to chaos observed in the TCRdist matrix. Welch's t-statistics and random forest were used to narrow the features down to around 13 V-J combinations, which were then fed into a naive Bayes classifier. The Morisita-Horn index was used to measure how similar the thyroid and blood repertoires were. Using fastp at Q25 and MiXCR, TCRdb reprocessed the public reads and kept productive beta chains. Identical CDR3 proteins give one entry, which carries the most common genes and DNA. TCRdb, not the authors, supplied the V and J calls. This sample has hundreds of thousands of distinct CDR3 sequences in its table, and around 21% of those were observed once. In total, the top ten clones hold 3% of the sample.

This sample is part of a study of Graves' ophthalmopathy and Graves' hyperthyroidism (dated by TCRdb to 2017 to 2018). About the full investigation: Peripheral blood was collected before any treatment was given, at the time of initial diagnosis. To tell Graves' ophthalmopathy apart from Graves' hyperthyroidism, and to predict which patients would progress to ophthalmopathy, the study relied on TCR beta repertoire signatures. In total, 120 to 150 blood samples were TCR-sequenced: approximately 42 ophthalmopathy, approximately 75 hyperthyroidism and about 17 hyperthyroidism-to-ophthalmopathy patients. To explore V-J signatures distinguishing ophthalmopathy from hyperthyroidism, a discovery set of more than 95 patients (fewer than 45 ophthalmopathy, over 55 stable hyperthyroidism) was enrolled. An independent validation cohort was composed of fewer than 20 hyperthyroidism patients and 17 patients who later progressed from hyperthyroidism to ophthalmopathy. In over 5 hyperthyroidism patients, the T-cell repertoire of thyroid tissue was compared with the T-cell repertoire of blood. Following sample collection, hyperthyroidism patients were given methimazole at a starting dose of 30 mg daily, and ophthalmopathy patients were given high-dose intravenous methylprednisolone. The 100 discovery patients were randomly split 7:3 into training and test sets. What the work shows at the level of the full study, not this receptor alone: Sample size was not predetermined statistically, and investigators were not blinded to group allocation. Among expanded thyroid clonotypes with frequency above 0.001, most also showed up in blood, which suggests that blood repertoires may reflect the thyroid immune response. In validation, the model predicted ophthalmopathy progression with 55% to 71% sensitivity and roughly 78% specificity; eleven to twelve predicted patients were CT-confirmed with GO in a median of roughly 6.8 months. Ophthalmopathy was separated from stable hyperthyroidism by the 13-signature model with just under 90% sensitivity and less than 82% specificity in cross-validation and with 80%/75% in the test set.

The germline V gene (reference sequence) specifies DFQATT as CDR1 and SNEGSKA as CDR2. There are 13 amino acids in the CDR3, from cysteine to phenylalanine inclusive. Of the read, only the CDR3 DNA is kept; its 39 bases are in frame from base 1. Ends trimmed: V by 1 base, J by 6 bases; bases unmatched to a gene: 3. This sequence originates from a woman aged 18-29 years with stable Graves' hyperthyroidism. Donor details come from another sample of the same person, matched by shared clones. The sequence is built from TRBV20-1 and TRBJ1-2, with 9 junctional bases fitting TRBD1. The sequenced sample consisted of peripheral blood. The base sequence is TGCAGTGCTAGAGTACAGGGGGCAGATGGCTACACCTTC. This gives the protein CSARVQGADGYTF.